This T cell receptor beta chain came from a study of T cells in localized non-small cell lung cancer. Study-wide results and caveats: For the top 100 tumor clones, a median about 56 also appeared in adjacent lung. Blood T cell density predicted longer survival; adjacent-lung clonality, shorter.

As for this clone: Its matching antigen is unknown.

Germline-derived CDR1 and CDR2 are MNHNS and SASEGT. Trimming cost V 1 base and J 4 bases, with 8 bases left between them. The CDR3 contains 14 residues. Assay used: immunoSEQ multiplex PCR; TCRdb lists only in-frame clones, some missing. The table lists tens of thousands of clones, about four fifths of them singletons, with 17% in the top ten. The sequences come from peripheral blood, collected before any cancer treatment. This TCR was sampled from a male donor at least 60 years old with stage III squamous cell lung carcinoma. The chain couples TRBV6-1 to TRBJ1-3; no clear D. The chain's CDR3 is CASSEGVRGNTIYF. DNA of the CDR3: TGTGCCAGCAGTGAAGGAGTTCGGGGAAACACCATATATTTT.